The 26 T cell receptor beta chains below were found in one sample sequenced in a study of T cells in tuberculosis. TCRdb's table, derived via immunoSEQ multiplex PCR, lists solely in-frame clones and lacks some. This sample carries about 20,000 clones, 85% to 90% of them seen once, and the ten largest clones take roughly 14%. Sequencing used PBMCs. The receptors originated from a donor between 10 and 35 years old with latent tuberculosis or without tuberculosis infection.

V gene TRBV19 combines with J gene TRBJ1-2, with TRBD1 matching over 7 bases. The ends lost 6 bases at V and 5 bases at J; junction bases unmatched: 3. CDR3 length: 12 amino acids. Germline assignment: CDR1 LNHDA and CDR2 SQIVND (reference sequence). CDR3 sequence: CASSLGQYGYTF. CDR3 DNA sequence: TGTGCCAGTAGCCTGGGACAGTATGGCTACACCTTC.

The gene calls are TRBV9 and TRBJ2-3; 8 bases are shared with TRBD2. V gave up 4 bases and J gave up 2 bases; unmatched junction bases: 3. This CDR3 has 14 amino acids. Germline CDR1 and CDR2: SGDLS and YYNGEE. The CDR3 DNA sequence: TGTGCCAGCAGCTCCGGGGGGGACACAGATACGCAGTATTTT. Encoded protein: CASSSGGDTDTQYF. Combining the CDR3 with reference TRBV9 and TRBJ2-3 gives the whole variable domain DSGVTQTPKHLITATGQRVTLRCSPRSGDLSVYWYQQSLDQGLQFLIQYYNGEERAKGNILERFSAQQFPDLHSELNLSSLELGDSALYFCASSSGGDTDTQYFGPGTRLTVL.

CDR3 nucleotide sequence: TGTGCCAGCAGTTCAGGGGGTGAAAACATTCAGTACTTC. It specifies CASSSGGENIQYF. V and J are TRBV6-5 and TRBJ2-4; 7 positions agree with TRBD1. Germline loops: CDR1 MNHEY, CDR2 SVGAGI. The CDR3 runs to 13 residues. V trimming: 4 bases; J trimming: 5 bases; junction bases outside the gene matches: 2.

The V call is TRBV5-1, the J call TRBJ1-3; possibly TRBD1 for D (6 bases). CDR1 and CDR2 from the germline V gene are SGHRS and YFSETQ. V gave up 5 bases and J gave up 0 bases, with 12 bases separating them. This CDR3 spans 15 amino acids. This chain's CDR3 is CASRDSGDSGNTIYF. DNA of the CDR3: TGCGCCAGCAGGGATTCAGGGGACTCTGGAAACACCATATATTTT.

This clone was observed once. This rearrangement joins TRBV27 to TRBJ1-1; TRBD1 agrees at 8 bases. Trimming at V came to 4 bases and at J to 11 bases, leaving 6 bases not matched to a gene. The CDR3 is made up of 12 amino acids. Germline values: CDR1 MNHEY, CDR2 SMNVEV (reference sequence). The CDR3 DNA reads TGTGCCAGCAGTTCGAACAGGGGGGAGGCTTTCTTT. Its translation is CASSSNRGEAFF.

The chain links TRBV7-2 to TRBJ1-2; D remains unclear. CDR3 size: 13 residues. Trimming shortened V by 5 bases and J by 4 bases, and 11 bases separated the two germline ends. From germline, CDR1 is SGHTA and CDR2 FQGNSA. The CDR3 loop is CASSLARGYGYTF. In DNA form, the CDR3 reads TGTGCCAGCAGCCTGGCCCGAGGCTATGGCTACACCTTC. Combining the CDR3 with reference TRBV7-2 and TRBJ1-2 gives the whole variable domain GAGVSQSPSNKVTEKGKDVELRCDPISGHTALYWYRQSLGQGLEFLIYFQGNSAPDKSGLPSDRFSAERTGGSVSTLTIQRTQQEDSAVYLCASSLARGYGYTFGSGTRLTVV.

J is TRBJ2-7 and V is TRBV6-1, with unresolved D. The CDR3 loop spans 15 amino acids. Deletions cut 1 base from V and 0 bases from J, with 10 bases between. Germline V CDR1 and CDR2: MNHNS, SASEGT. The CDR3 coding sequence is TGTGCCAGCAGTGAAGAATTTAGGAGCTCCTACGAGCAGTACTTC. Translating it yields CASSEEFRSSYEQYF.

The rearrangement joins TRBV7-2 to TRBJ2-7; 7 bases agree with TRBD1. The CDR3 spans 15 residues. Germline CDR1 and CDR2: SGHTA and FQGNSA. The junction had 5 bases not matched to a gene; V was cut back by 0 bases and J by 3 bases. The CDR3 bases are TGTGCCAGCAGCTTAGCACAGGGACAGAACTACGAGCAGTACTTC. This codes for CASSLAQGQNYEQYF. The whole variable domain, filled in from reference TRBV7-2 and TRBJ2-7, reads GAGVSQSPSNKVTEKGKDVELRCDPISGHTALYWYRQSLGQGLEFLIYFQGNSAPDKSGLPSDRFSAERTGGSVSTLTIQRTQQEDSAVYLCASSLAQGQNYEQYFGPGTRLTVT.

The chain is built from TRBV6-5 and TRBJ2-7, with TRBD2 identical over 8 bases. Germline V gene data show CDR1 as MNHEY and CDR2 as SVGAGI. With V trimmed by 6 bases and J by 1 base, 8 bases remained unmatched. The CDR3 runs to 15 residues. DNA of the CDR3: TGTGCCAGCAGGTCTGCCGGGGGGGGTTCCTACGAGCAGTACTTC. Translation: CASRSAGGGSYEQYF.

The chain combines TRBV6-5 with TRBJ2-7; 10 bases are shared with TRBD2. Germline CDR1 and CDR2: MNHEY and SVGAGI. The V segment lost 9 bases and the J segment 4 bases; nucleotides outside the gene matches: 12. CDR3 size: 15 residues. The CDR3 sequence: CASMPGLASGYEQYF. CDR3 DNA: TGTGCCAGTATGCCGGGACTAGCGTCTGGGTACGAGCAGTACTTC.

This clone has more than one count but fewer than ten. The rearrangement uses TRBV2 and TRBJ1-5; 10 bases are a match to TRBD1. CDR1 and CDR2 from the germline V gene are SNHLY and FYNNEI. The ends lost 8 bases at V and 7 bases at J; junction bases unmatched: 5. There are 13 residues in the CDR3. This CDR3 is CASGGTGVQPQHF. The CDR3 DNA follows: TGTGCCAGCGGGGGGACAGGGGTCCAGCCCCAGCATTTT.

The chain recombines TRBV2 with TRBJ1-1; D uncertain. V lost 3 bases to trimming and J lost 4 bases, with 9 bases between them. From germline, CDR1 is SNHLY and CDR2 FYNNEI. The CDR3 length is 13 residues. In nucleotides, the CDR3 is TGTGCCAGCAGTGAGGCGCGGGGCACTGAAGCTTTCTTT. It specifies CASSEARGTEAFF.

The genes are TRBV5-1 and TRBJ2-1; no reliable D call. Trimming took off 2 bases at V and 8 bases at J, with 8 bases between the two ends. In germline, CDR1 is SGHRS, CDR2 YFSETQ. The CDR3 is 12 residues long. In nucleotides, the CDR3 is TGCGCCAGCAGCTTTGACTTCGATGAGCAGTTCTTC. Residues: CASSFDFDEQFF.

This chain connects TRBV14 to TRBJ2-1, with D perhaps TRBD2 (6 bases). V lost 2 bases and J lost 7, with 12 bases in between. From germline, CDR1 is SGHDN and CDR2 FVKESK. This CDR3 is built from 14 residues. CDR3 nucleotides: TGTGCCAGCAGCCAAACTAGCAGAGGTAATGAGCAGTTCTTC. Translated, it gives CASSQTSRGNEQFF.

The chain carries TRBV9 and TRBJ1-2; a possible D gene is TRBD1 (5 bases). The germline V and J ends were trimmed by 4 bases and 4 bases, with 20 bases remaining between them. Germline loops: CDR1 SGDLS, CDR2 YYNGEE. The CDR3 is made up of 16 amino acids. CDR3 in DNA: TGTGCCAGCAGCTCCGCCGGGACTCTCAGCGGCTATGGCTACACCTTC. Translated, it gives CASSSAGTLSGYGYTF. Using reference TRBV9 and TRBJ1-2 for the parts outside the CDR3, the full variable domain is DSGVTQTPKHLITATGQRVTLRCSPRSGDLSVYWYQQSLDQGLQFLIQYYNGEERAKGNILERFSAQQFPDLHSELNLSSLELGDSALYFCASSSAGTLSGYGYTFGSGTRLTVV.

This chain uses TRBV25-1 with TRBJ2-7; D gene ambiguous. Germline-derived CDR1 and CDR2 are MGHDK and SYGVNS. CDR3 length equals 12 residues. Trimming cost V 4 bases and J 3 bases, with 7 bases left between them. The DNA for the CDR3 is TGTGCCAGCAGTGGCGTAGACTACGAGCAGTACTTC. This translates into CASSGVDYEQYF.

V gene TRBV25-1 combines with J gene TRBJ1-1; D is undetermined. Per germline, CDR1 MGHDK and CDR2 SYGVNS. Trimming removed 2 bases from V and 5 bases from J, with 12 bases in between. The CDR3 sequence is 14 residues long. The CDR3 reads CASSEHRDSTEAFF. As DNA, the CDR3 is TGTGCCAGCAGTGAACATCGGGATTCTACTGAAGCTTTCTTT. The full variable domain, rest sourced from reference TRBV25-1 and TRBJ1-1, is EADIYQTPRYLVIGTGKKITLECSQTMGHDKMYWYQQDPGMELHLIHYSYGVNSTEKGDLSSESTVSRIRTEHFPLTLESARPSHTSQYLCASSEHRDSTEAFFGQGTRLTVV.

The J gene is TRBJ1-1, the V gene TRBV5-6; D is unclear. CDR3 length: 15 amino acids. Germline lookup yields CDR1 SGHDT and CDR2 YYEEEE. V lost 6 bases and J 5 bases, leaving 20 bases between the germline ends. The DNA for the CDR3 is TGTGCCAGCAAACTTCTCTCCGGGGAGTTGACTGAAGCTTTCTTT. It yields the protein CASKLLSGELTEAFF.

The V and J genes are TRBV11-2 and TRBJ1-2, with D uncertain. The CDR3 length is 15 residues. V was shortened by 8 bases and J by 2 bases, with 18 bases between the two germline ends. Looked up from germline, CDR1 is SGHAT and CDR2 is FQNNGV. The CDR3 is CASRDLKGVNYGYTF. CDR3 coding DNA: TGTGCCAGCCGCGATCTGAAGGGAGTAAACTATGGCTACACCTTC. The full variable domain, with the rest looked up from reference TRBV11-2 and TRBJ1-2, is EAGVAQSPRYKIIEKRQSVAFWCNPISGHATLYWYQQILGQGPKLLIQFQNNGVVDDSQLPKDRFSAERLKGVDSTLKIQPAKLEDSAVYLCASRDLKGVNYGYTFGSGTRLTVV.

This chain uses TRBV6-1 with TRBJ1-2; 11 bases align to TRBD1. Germline CDR1 and CDR2: MNHNS and SASEGT. J gave up 5 bases and V 6 bases, and 5 bases lay outside the gene matches. CDR3 length equals 14 residues. For the CDR3, the DNA is TGTGCCAGCAGGGGGACAGGGGGACTTTATGGCTACACCTTC. As protein: CASRGTGGLYGYTF.

The chain joins TRBV4-3 to TRBJ1-2; possibly TRBD1 for D (5 bases). The CDR3 spans 16 residues. In germline, CDR1 is LGHNA, CDR2 YSLEER. Trimming took 0 bases from V and 5 from J, leaving 16 bases between them. For the CDR3, the DNA is TGCGCCAGCAGCCAAGAAGGGGCTAGGCCATTTTATGGCTACACCTTC. Encoded protein: CASSQEGARPFYGYTF.

The V and J genes are TRBV5-8 and TRBJ2-1, with TRBD1 identical over 7 bases. CDR1 SGHTS and CDR2 YDEGEE come from the germline V gene. This CDR3 is built from 14 residues. Trimming at V came to 4 bases and at J to 6 bases, leaving 7 bases not matched to a gene. The CDR3 region is CASSTGVWTNEQFF. In DNA, the CDR3 is TGTGCCAGCAGCACAGGGGTGTGGACCAATGAGCAGTTCTTC. Based on the CDR3 plus reference TRBV5-8 and TRBJ2-1, the full variable domain is EAGVTQSPTHLIKTRGQQATLRCSPISGHTSVYWYQQALGLGLQFLLWYDEGEERNRGNFPPRFSGRQFPNYSSELNVNALELEDSALYLCASSTGVWTNEQFFGPGTRLTVL.

The chain joins TRBV30 to TRBJ1-2, with a tentative D call TRBD1 (5 bases). Germline lookup yields CDR1 GTSNPN and CDR2 SVGIG (reference sequence). V gave up 3 bases and J gave up 3 bases, with 14 bases separating them. The CDR3 loop spans 14 amino acids. The CDR3 sequence: CAWSLSGDHYGYTF. For the CDR3, the DNA is TGTGCCTGGAGCCTCTCGGGGGATCACTATGGCTACACCTTC.

This clone was counted between two and nine times. The chain recombines TRBV5-3 with TRBJ1-6; possible D gene TRBD1, 6 bases. TRBV5-3 is an open reading frame, and its role is uncertain. Trimming pared 3 bases from V and 9 bases from J, leaving 19 bases between. This CDR3 region has 16 residues. CDR3 bases: TGTGCCAGAAGCTGGGGGGGACATGGTTTAAGTTCACCCCTCCACTTT. The encoded protein is CARSWGGHGLSSPLHF.

The sample holds a few counts of this clone. The CDR3 nucleotides read TGCGCCAGCAGAATCACAGGGTCCGGGGCCAACGTCCTGACTTTC. Translation gives CASRITGSGANVLTF. V and J are TRBV5-1 and TRBJ2-6, with D possibly matching TRBD1 (6 bases). This CDR3 comprises 15 residues. Germline CDR1 reads SGHRS; CDR2 reads YFSETQ. Trimming removed 5 bases from V and 4 bases from J, with 13 bases in between.

J is TRBJ2-1 and V is TRBV5-6; no clear D. Germline V gene lookup returns CDR1 SGHDT and CDR2 YYEEEE. The CDR3 is made up of 15 amino acids. Between the trimmed V and J ends, which lost 1 base and 7 bases, there was a span of 15 bases. CDR3 nucleotide sequence: TGTGCCAGCAGCTTGAACTTCGCCGTGAGGAATGAGCAGTTCTTC. The encoded protein is CASSLNFAVRNEQFF.